This TCR beta chain was retrieved from a study of cytomegalovirus exposure and HLA in healthy donors. Study context: A previous analysis identified more than 100 million unique TCR beta sequences derived from 180 million or so T cells.

A multiplex PCR was run with 60 Vbeta primers and 13 Jbeta primers. Using immunoSEQ multiplex PCR, the repertoire was profiled, and TCRdb retains in-frame clones only, with some absent. Of under 200,000 clones listed, approximately 81% are singletons. General study findings and limits: Sequencing likely produced, as an artifact, a cluster of highly shared sequence variants. In most subjects, TCR beta sequences reportedly gave accurate predictions of HLA-A and HLA-B alleles. Researchers reported in a later analysis that a missense DCLRE1C variant was tied to TCR beta V- and J-gene trimming.

Germline V gene sequence: CDR1 MDHEN, CDR2 SYDVKM. The CDR3 runs to 15 residues. Trimming removed 7 bases from V and 5 bases from J, with 18 bases in between. At least ten counts were recorded for this clone. Antigen specificity is unknown. This rearrangement joins TRBV28 to TRBJ1-5; perhaps TRBD1 as D (6 bases). The specimen was PBMCs. The receptor was derived from a female donor in good health and CMV-seronegative. The CDR3 bases are TGTGCCAGCACCCCAGGGGTCAGGGGTGATCAGCCCCAGCATTTT. The encoded protein is CASTPGVRGDQPQHF.